These 6 T cell receptor beta chains were all obtained from the same sample, sequenced in a study of T cells in tuberculosis. Clones were read by immunoSEQ multiplex PCR, and TCRdb kept only the in-frame ones, dropping some. The data show 50,000 to 65,000 clones, with roughly 87% seen just once and roughly a fifth held by the top ten. Cells were sorted from thawed PBMC rested overnight and stained with GMM-loaded CD1B tetramer, viability dye and anti-CD3. The CD1B tetramers carried C32 glucose monomycolate purified from Rhodococcus equi. Sequencing was carried out using CD1b-GMM tetramer-negative cells sorted from PBMCs. These receptors all come from an adult woman with latent tuberculosis.

As to this clone: The same CDR3 arises from other DNA sequences in this sample as well. This chain uses TRBV5-1 with TRBJ2-5, with 7 nucleotides matching TRBD2. V shed 4 bases, J shed 2 bases, and the junction held 11 bases outside the gene matches. This CDR3 is built from 16 residues. Germline V gene sequence: CDR1 SGHRS, CDR2 YFSETQ. CDR3 coding DNA: TGCGCCAGCAGCACCGGGACGGGGGGAAAACAAGAGACCCAGTACTTC. It specifies CASSTGTGGKQETQYF.

The rearrangement links TRBV7-9 to TRBJ2-5, with TRBD1 identical over 9 bases. The J call is doubtful: the DNA matches TRBJ2-7 better. The germline V gene encodes CDR1 SEHNR and CDR2 FQNEAQ (reference sequence). This CDR3 contains 14 residues. This CDR3 reads CATSSGTGSYEQYF. The CDR3 nucleotides read TGTGCCACCTCTTCCGGGACAGGGTCCTACGAGCAGTACTTC.

The chain employs TRBV6-4 and TRBJ2-5; D might be TRBD1 (6 bases). The assigned J gene may be wrong: the sequence end matches TRBJ2-7 better. CDR1 and CDR2 from the germline V gene are MRHNA and SNTAGT. This CDR3 has 15 amino acids. CDR3 nucleotide sequence: TGTGCCAGCAGTGAATTTCTAGGGGGCTCCTACGAGCAGTACTTC. It specifies CASSEFLGGSYEQYF.

The J gene is TRBJ2-2, the V gene TRBV5-6; no firm D call. This CDR3 is built from 14 residues. V dropped 5 bases and J dropped 5 bases, with 13 bases sitting between them. From germline, CDR1 is SGHDT and CDR2 YYEEEE. CDR3 coding DNA: TGTGCCAGCAGTAATACCGTTCGGACCGGGGAGCTGTTTTTT. Residues: CASSNTVRTGELFF.

V usage is TRBV7-3 and J usage is TRBJ1-1, with D maybe TRBD1 (6 bases). Germline CDR1 and CDR2: SGHTA and FQGTGA. The V end was cut by 3 bases, the J end by 5 bases, with 19 bases between. This CDR3 region has 16 residues. The CDR3 coding sequence is TGTGCCAGCAGCTTGGGGGCTAGAACCACGGGAACTGAAGCTTTCTTT. It translates to CASSLGARTTGTEAFF.

The rearrangement links TRBV30 to TRBJ1-4, with a possible D match to TRBD1 (5 bases). The ends were cut back, 2 bases at V and 3 bases at J, with 10 bases in the middle. The CDR3 loop spans 14 amino acids. The V gene's germline CDR1 is GTSNPN and CDR2 SVGIG (reference sequence). CDR3 residues: CAWSRGGSNEKLFF. The CDR3 nucleotides are TGTGCCTGGAGTAGGGGCGGATCTAATGAAAAACTGTTTTTT.